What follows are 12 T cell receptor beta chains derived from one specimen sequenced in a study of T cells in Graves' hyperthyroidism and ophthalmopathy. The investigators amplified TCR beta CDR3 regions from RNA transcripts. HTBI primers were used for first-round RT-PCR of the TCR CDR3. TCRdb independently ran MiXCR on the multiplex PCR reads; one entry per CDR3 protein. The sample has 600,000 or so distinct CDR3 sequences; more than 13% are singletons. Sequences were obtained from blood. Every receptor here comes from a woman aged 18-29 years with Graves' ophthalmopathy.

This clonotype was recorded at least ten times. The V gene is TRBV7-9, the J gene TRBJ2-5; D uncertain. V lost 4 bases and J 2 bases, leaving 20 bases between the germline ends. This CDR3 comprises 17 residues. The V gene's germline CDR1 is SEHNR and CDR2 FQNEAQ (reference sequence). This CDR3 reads CASSSPLGASLQETQYF. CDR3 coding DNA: TGTGCCAGCAGCTCCCCCCTGGGCGCGAGCCTTCAAGAGACCCAGTACTTC.

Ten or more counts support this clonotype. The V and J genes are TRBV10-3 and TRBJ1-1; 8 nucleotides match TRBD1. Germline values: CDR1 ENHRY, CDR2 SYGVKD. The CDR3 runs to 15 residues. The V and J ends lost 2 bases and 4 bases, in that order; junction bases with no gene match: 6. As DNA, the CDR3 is TGTGCCATCAGTGAGGAAGGACAGGGAAGCACTGAAGCTTTCTTT. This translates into CAISEEGQGSTEAFF.

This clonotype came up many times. The CDR3: CAWSVVPTGEQYF. The CDR3 DNA sequence: TGTGCCTGGAGTGTAGTCCCGACGGGCGAGCAGTACTTC. The gene calls are TRBV30 and TRBJ2-7; D ambiguous. There are 13 residues in the CDR3. V dropped 0 bases and J dropped 6 bases, with 12 bases sitting between them. Germline values: CDR1 GTSNPN, CDR2 SVGIG (reference sequence).

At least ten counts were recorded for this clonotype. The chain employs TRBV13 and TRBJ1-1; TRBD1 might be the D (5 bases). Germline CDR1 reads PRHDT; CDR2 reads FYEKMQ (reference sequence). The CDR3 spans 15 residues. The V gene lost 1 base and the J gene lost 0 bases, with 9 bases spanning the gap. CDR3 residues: CASSLEQGLNTEAFF. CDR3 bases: TGTGCCAGCAGCTTAGAGCAGGGCTTGAACACTGAAGCTTTCTTT.

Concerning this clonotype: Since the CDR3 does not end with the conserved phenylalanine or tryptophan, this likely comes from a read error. The chain's CDR3 is CASSHSGSSYNEQFS. For the CDR3, the DNA is TGTGCCAGCAGTCATAGCGGGAGCTCCTACAATGAGCAGTTCTCC. The chain has TRBV6-2 or TRBV6-3 and TRBJ2-1; 9 bases match TRBD2. With V trimmed by 5 bases and J by 0 bases, 2 bases remained unmatched. Germline V CDR1 and CDR2: MNHEY, SVGEGT. The CDR3 runs to 15 residues.

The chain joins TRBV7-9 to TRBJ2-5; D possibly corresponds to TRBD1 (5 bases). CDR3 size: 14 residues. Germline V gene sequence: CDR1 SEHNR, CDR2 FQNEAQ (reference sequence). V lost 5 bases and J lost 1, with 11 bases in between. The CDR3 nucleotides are TGTGCCAGCAGCCCCAGACAGCTCCAAGAGACCCAGTACTTC. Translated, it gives CASSPRQLQETQYF.

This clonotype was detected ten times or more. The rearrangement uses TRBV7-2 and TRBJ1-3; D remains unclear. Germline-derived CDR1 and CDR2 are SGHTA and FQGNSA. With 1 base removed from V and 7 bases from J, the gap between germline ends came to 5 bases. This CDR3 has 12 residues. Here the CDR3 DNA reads TGTGCCAGCAGCTTAGGGGTTAACACCATATATTTT. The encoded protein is CASSLGVNTIYF.

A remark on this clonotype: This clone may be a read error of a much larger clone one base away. This CDR3 is CTSSLGGRGDTQYF. The CDR3 region has the DNA TGTACCAGCAGCCTTGGCGGACGCGGAGATACGCAGTATTTT. The rearrangement joins TRBV5-5 to TRBJ2-3, with unresolved D. The CDR3 loop spans 14 amino acids. CDR1 and CDR2 from the germline V gene are SGHKS and YYEKEE (reference sequence).

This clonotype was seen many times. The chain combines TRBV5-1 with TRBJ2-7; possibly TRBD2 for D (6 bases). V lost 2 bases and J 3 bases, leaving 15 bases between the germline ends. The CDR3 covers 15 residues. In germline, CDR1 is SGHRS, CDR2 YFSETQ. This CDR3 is CASSFSPDGGYEQYF. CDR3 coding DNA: TGCGCCAGCAGCTTCTCGCCCGACGGGGGCTACGAGCAGTACTTC.

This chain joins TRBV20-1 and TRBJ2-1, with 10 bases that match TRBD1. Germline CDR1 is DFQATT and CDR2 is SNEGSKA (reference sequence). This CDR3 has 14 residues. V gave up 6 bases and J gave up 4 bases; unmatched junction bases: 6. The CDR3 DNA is TGCAGTGCCATATCGGGACAGGGGTACAATGAGCAGTTCTTC. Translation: CSAISGQGYNEQFF.

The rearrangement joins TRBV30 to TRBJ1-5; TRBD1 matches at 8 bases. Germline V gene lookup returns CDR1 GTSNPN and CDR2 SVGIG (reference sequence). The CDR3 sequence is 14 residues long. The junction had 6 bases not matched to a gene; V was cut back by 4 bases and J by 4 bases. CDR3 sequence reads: CAWTGQGGNQPQHF. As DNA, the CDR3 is TGTGCCTGGACCGGACAGGGTGGTAATCAGCCCCAGCATTTT. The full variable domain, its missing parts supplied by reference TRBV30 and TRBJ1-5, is SQTIHQWPATLVQPVGSPLSLECTVEGTSNPNLYWYRQAAGRGLQLLFYSVGIGQISSEVPQNLSASRPQDRQFILSSKKLLLSDSGFYLCAWTGQGGNQPQHFGDGTRLSIL.

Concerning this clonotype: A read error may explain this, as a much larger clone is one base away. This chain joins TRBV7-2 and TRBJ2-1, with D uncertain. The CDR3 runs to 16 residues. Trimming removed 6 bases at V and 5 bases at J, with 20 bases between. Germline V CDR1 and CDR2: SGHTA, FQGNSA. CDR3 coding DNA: TGTGCCAGCAGACTTCACCAACCCTTCATGGACAATGAGCAGTTCTTC. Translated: CASRLHQPFMDNEQFF. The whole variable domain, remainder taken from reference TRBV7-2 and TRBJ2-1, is GAGVSQSPSNKVTEKGKDVELRCDPISGHTALYWYRQSLGQGLEFLIYFQGNSAPDKSGLPSDRFSAERTGGSVSTLTIQRTQQEDSAVYLCASRLHQPFMDNEQFFGPGTRLTVL.